This T cell receptor (beta chain) was retrieved from a study of cytomegalovirus exposure and HLA in healthy donors. Study-wide results and caveats: Follow-up analysis found HLA locus-dependent TCR association rates, highest for DRB1 and lowest for HLA-C. The HLA-A and HLA-B alleles of most subjects were reportedly predicted accurately from TCR beta sequences. Presence/absence analyses assumed roughly uniform sequencing depth across donors, which may not hold.

Comments on this clone: Its specificity is not known.

13 Jbeta primers and 60 Vbeta primers were used for the PCR. Per the authors' pipeline: A follow-up analysis tallied 86 million or so unique TCR beta chains, approximately 11 million shared. Assay: immunoSEQ multiplex PCR; the TCRdb copy retains only in-frame clones and omits some. V and J calls and clone size follow that table, whereas D and trimming were derived from the DNA. The table includes 150,000 to 200,000 clones, 75% to 90% detected once. The CDR3 runs 15 residues. Germline trimming cut 4 bases from V and 3 bases from J; bases unmatched to any gene: 2. CDR1 is SGDLS and CDR2 is YYNGEE in the germline V gene.

The sequence was collected from a woman aged 18 to 35 in good health and CMV-seronegative. Sequencing was done on a sample of PBMCs. This rearrangement joins TRBV9 to TRBJ2-2, with 11 bases fitting TRBD2. The CDR3 nucleotides read TGTGCCAGCAGCACGGGACTAGCGGACACCGGGGAGCTGTTTTTT. This gives the protein CASSTGLADTGELFF.